Listed here are 17 T cell receptor beta chains from one sample, sequenced in a study of neoadjuvant anti-PD-1 for oral cavity cancer. Sequencing used immunoSEQ multiplex PCR; TCRdb keeps in-frame clones, though not all of them. The sample contains tens of thousands of clones, about four fifths of which appear only once. This sample comprised PBMCs, obtained before nivolumab (anti-PD-1) treatment. These receptors were obtained from a person aged 40 to 85 with oral cavity squamous cell carcinoma.

The J gene is TRBJ2-5, the V gene TRBV5-6; TRBD1 might be the D (6 bases). Trimming cost V 1 base and J 7 bases, with 11 bases left between them. Looked up from germline, CDR1 is SGHDT and CDR2 is YYEEEE. The CDR3 sequence is 13 residues long. For the CDR3, the DNA is TGTGCCAGCAGCTTGACAGGGAGAGGGACCCAGTACTTC. Amino acid sequence: CASSLTGRGTQYF.

This sequence joins TRBV7-9 and TRBJ2-7; 7 nucleotides align to TRBD1. This CDR3 is 15 amino acids long. Germline V gene lookup returns CDR1 SEHNR and CDR2 FQNEAQ (reference sequence). Trimming at V came to 5 bases and at J to 6 bases, leaving 13 bases not matched to a gene. CDR3 region: CASSIRTGFVSEQYF. Here the CDR3 DNA reads TGTGCCAGCAGCATTCGGACAGGTTTCGTGAGCGAGCAGTACTTC.

Only a few counts were recorded for this clone. CDR3 in DNA: TGTGCCAGCAGCTGGAGGGGGCAGGGAAACACCATATATTTT. It specifies CASSWRGQGNTIYF. The rearrangement joins TRBV5-6 to TRBJ1-3; 7 nucleotides agree with TRBD1. Germline loops: CDR1 SGHDT, CDR2 YYEEEE. With V trimmed by 3 bases and J by 4 bases, 4 bases remained unmatched. The CDR3 is 14 residues long.

The chain's CDR3 is CASSPSLALNTEAFF. The CDR3 DNA reads TGTGCCAGCAGTCCTAGTTTGGCCTTGAACACTGAAGCTTTCTTT. The chain employs TRBV6-5 and TRBJ1-1; no clear D. The CDR3 spans 15 residues. V lost 5 bases to trimming and J lost 0 bases, with 13 bases between them. The V gene's germline CDR1 is MNHEY and CDR2 SVGAGI.

The chain joins TRBV7-9 to TRBJ1-2; tentatively, D is TRBD1 (5 bases). This CDR3 contains 12 residues. CDR1 SEHNR and CDR2 FQNEAQ come from the germline V gene (reference sequence). With 4 bases removed from V and 7 bases from J, the gap between germline ends came to 10 bases. The CDR3 region is CASSYQGSGYTF. The DNA of the CDR3 is TGTGCCAGCAGCTATCAGGGAAGTGGCTACACCTTC.

CDR3 sequence reads: CASSNSLGRYEQYF. The CDR3 nucleotides are TGTGCCAGCAGCAATTCTCTGGGGAGGTACGAGCAGTACTTC. The V and J genes are TRBV11-2 and TRBJ2-7, with a tentative D call TRBD2 (6 bases). The length of the CDR3 is 14 residues. Germline CDR1 reads SGHAT; CDR2 reads FQNNGV. V lost 5 bases, J lost 4 bases, and 15 bases lay in between.

This chain uses TRBV4-1 with TRBJ2-7; 9 nucleotides match TRBD2. The V gene's germline CDR1 is MGHRA and CDR2 YSYEKL. The CDR3 has 14 amino acids. V shed 4 bases, J shed 0 bases, and the junction held 1 base outside the gene matches. In DNA form, the CDR3 reads TGCGCCAGCAGCCCGGGACTAGCCTCCTACGAGCAGTACTTC. Protein: CASSPGLASYEQYF.

This clone was observed a handful of times. The chain couples TRBV27 to TRBJ1-2, with D perhaps TRBD1 (5 bases). The germline gives CDR1 MNHEY, CDR2 SMNVEV (reference sequence). V lost 5 bases, J lost 8 bases, and 33 bases lay in between. The CDR3 spans 19 residues. The CDR3 DNA follows: TGTGCCAGCAGTGGGGGTTCGGACAACCGAGCCCGGTCGCCTGGGGGCTACACCTTC. It specifies CASSGGSDNRARSPGGYTF.

The CDR3 DNA reads TGTGCCATCAGTCGCGCGCTACAGGGGGGCCCCTATGGCTACACCTTC. Translation gives CAISRALQGGPYGYTF. This chain joins TRBV10-3 and TRBJ1-2; 8 bases agree with TRBD1. This CDR3 comprises 16 residues. Germline CDR1 and CDR2: ENHRY and SYGVKD. The V gene end was trimmed by 5 bases and the J gene end by 4 bases; junction bases not matched to a gene: 12.

The gene calls are TRBV11-2 and TRBJ2-2, with 12 nucleotides matching TRBD2. V was clipped by 3 bases and J by 2 bases; unmatched bases: 7. Per the germline V gene, CDR1 is SGHAT and CDR2 is FQNNGV. This CDR3 has 18 amino acids. As DNA, the CDR3 is TGTGCCAGCAGCTTGCGACTAGCGGGAGTGCGCAACACCGGGGAGCTGTTTTTT. It yields the protein CASSLRLAGVRNTGELFF.

This clone was seen only once. The J gene is TRBJ1-2, the V gene TRBV5-5, with no clear D. The CDR3 consists of 14 residues. V shed 4 bases and J shed 1 base, with 11 bases lying between them. Looked up from germline, CDR1 is SGHKS and CDR2 is YYEKEE (reference sequence). The CDR3 DNA follows: TGTGCCAGCAGCGGGCCGACTATTAACTATGGCTACACCTTC. This translates into CASSGPTINYGYTF.

This chain uses TRBV5-1 with TRBJ1-1; no clear D gene. V gave up 2 bases and J gave up 0 bases, with 8 bases separating them. CDR1 is SGHRS and CDR2 is YFSETQ in the germline V gene. The CDR3 extends over 14 amino acids. CDR3 sequence reads: CASSFGWMNTEAFF. CDR3 nucleotide sequence: TGCGCCAGCAGCTTTGGCTGGATGAACACTGAAGCTTTCTTT.

The gene calls are TRBV6-5 and TRBJ2-5; the D gene could be TRBD1 or TRBD2 (5 bases each). V shed 0 bases and J shed 5 bases, with 16 bases lying between them. The length of the CDR3 is 16 residues. Germline loops: CDR1 MNHEY, CDR2 SVGAGI. The CDR3 DNA follows: TGTGCCAGCAGTTACTCCGGAGCTGTGGGACGTGAGACCCAGTACTTC. Its protein product is CASSYSGAVGRETQYF.

V usage is TRBV10-3 and J usage is TRBJ1-1; D gene unclear. The CDR3 runs to 14 residues. CDR1 is ENHRY, CDR2 SYGVKD, per germline. Trimming stripped 6 bases from V and 6 bases from J, with 17 bases between. The chain's CDR3 is CAIRWGQNDAEAFF. The CDR3 coding sequence is TGTGCCATCAGGTGGGGTCAGAACGACGCTGAAGCTTTCTTT.

This rearrangement joins TRBV5-6 to TRBJ1-3; D not certain. CDR3 length: 13 residues. In germline, CDR1 is SGHDT, CDR2 YYEEEE. Between the trimmed V and J ends, which lost 0 bases and 5 bases, there was a span of 6 bases. The CDR3 here is CASSLVGRNTIYF. CDR3 DNA: TGTGCCAGCAGCTTGGTGGGCCGAAACACCATATATTTT. The full variable domain, its missing parts supplied by reference TRBV5-6 and TRBJ1-3, is DAGVTQSPTHLIKTRGQQVTLRCSPKSGHDTVSWYQQALGQGPQFIFQYYEEEERQRGNFPDRFSGHQFPNYSSELNVNALLLGDSALYLCASSLVGRNTIYFGEGSWLTVV.

The chain uses TRBV11-2 and TRBJ1-1; D remains ambiguous. Trimming pared 4 bases from V and 3 bases from J, leaving 9 bases between. This CDR3 region has 13 residues. Germline CDR1 is SGHAT and CDR2 is FQNNGV. The CDR3 sequence: CASSSSGYTEAFF. CDR3 coding DNA: TGTGCCAGCAGCTCCTCGGGGTACACTGAAGCTTTCTTT.

DNA of the CDR3: TGTGCCAGCAGCTTGTGGGGTTGGGATGAAAAACTGTTTTTT. Translating it yields CASSLWGWDEKLFF. This chain connects TRBV5-6 to TRBJ1-4; D is uncertain. The CDR3 is 14 amino acids. Germline V gene sequence: CDR1 SGHDT, CDR2 YYEEEE. Trimming stripped 1 base from V and 6 bases from J, with 10 bases between.